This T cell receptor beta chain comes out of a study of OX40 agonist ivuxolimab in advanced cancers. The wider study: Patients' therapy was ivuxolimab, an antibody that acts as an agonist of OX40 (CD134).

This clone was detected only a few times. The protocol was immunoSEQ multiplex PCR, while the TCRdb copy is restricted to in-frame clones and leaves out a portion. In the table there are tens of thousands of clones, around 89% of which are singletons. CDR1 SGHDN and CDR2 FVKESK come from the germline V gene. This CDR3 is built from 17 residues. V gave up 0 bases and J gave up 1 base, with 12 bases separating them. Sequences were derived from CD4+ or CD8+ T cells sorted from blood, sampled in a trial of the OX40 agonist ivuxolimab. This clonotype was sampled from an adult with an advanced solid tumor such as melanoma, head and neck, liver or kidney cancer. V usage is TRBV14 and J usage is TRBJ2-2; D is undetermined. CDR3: CASSQDGWAGNTGELFF. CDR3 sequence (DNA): TGTGCCAGCAGCCAAGACGGATGGGCAGGGAACACCGGGGAGCTGTTTTTT.